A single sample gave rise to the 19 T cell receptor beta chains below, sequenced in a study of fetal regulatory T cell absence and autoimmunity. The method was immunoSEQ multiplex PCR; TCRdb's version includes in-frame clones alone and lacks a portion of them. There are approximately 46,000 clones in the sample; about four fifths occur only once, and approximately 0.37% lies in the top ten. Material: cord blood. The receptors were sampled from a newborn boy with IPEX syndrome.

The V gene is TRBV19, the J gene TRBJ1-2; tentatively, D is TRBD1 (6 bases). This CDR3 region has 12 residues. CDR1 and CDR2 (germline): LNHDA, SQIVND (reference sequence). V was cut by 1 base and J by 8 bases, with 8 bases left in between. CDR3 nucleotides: TGTGCCAGTAGTATAGCTGGGGGCGGCTACACCTTC. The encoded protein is CASSIAGGGYTF. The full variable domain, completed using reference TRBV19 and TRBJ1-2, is DGGITQSPKYLFRKEGQNVTLSCEQNLNHDAMYWYRQDPGQGLRLIYYSQIVNDFQKGDIAEGYSVSREKKESFPLTVTSAQKNPTAFYLCASSIAGGGYTFGSGTRLTVV.

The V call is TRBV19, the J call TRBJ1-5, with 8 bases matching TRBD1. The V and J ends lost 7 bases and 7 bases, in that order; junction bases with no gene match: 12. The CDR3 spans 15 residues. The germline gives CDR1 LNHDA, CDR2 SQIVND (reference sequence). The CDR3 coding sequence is TGTGCCAGTACCGGACAGGGAAATGATCTGCAGCCCCAGCATTTT. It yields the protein CASTGQGNDLQPQHF.

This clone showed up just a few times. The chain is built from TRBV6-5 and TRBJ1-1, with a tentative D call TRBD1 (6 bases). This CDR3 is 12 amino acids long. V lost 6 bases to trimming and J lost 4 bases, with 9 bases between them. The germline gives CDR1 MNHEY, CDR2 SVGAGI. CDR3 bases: TGTGCCAGCAGCATCAGGGGCACTGAAGCTTTCTTT. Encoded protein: CASSIRGTEAFF.

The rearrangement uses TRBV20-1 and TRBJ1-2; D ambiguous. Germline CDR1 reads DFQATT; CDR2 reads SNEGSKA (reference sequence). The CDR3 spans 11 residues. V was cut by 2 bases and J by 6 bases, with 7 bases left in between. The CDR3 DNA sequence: TGCAGTGCTAGACGGCTCGATGGCTACACCTTC. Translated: CSARRLDGYTF.

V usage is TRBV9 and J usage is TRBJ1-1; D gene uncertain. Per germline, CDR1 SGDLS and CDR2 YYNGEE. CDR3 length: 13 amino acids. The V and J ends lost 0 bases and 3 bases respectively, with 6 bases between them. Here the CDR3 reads CASSVEGDTEAFF. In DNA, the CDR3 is TGTGCCAGCAGCGTAGAGGGCGACACTGAAGCTTTCTTT.

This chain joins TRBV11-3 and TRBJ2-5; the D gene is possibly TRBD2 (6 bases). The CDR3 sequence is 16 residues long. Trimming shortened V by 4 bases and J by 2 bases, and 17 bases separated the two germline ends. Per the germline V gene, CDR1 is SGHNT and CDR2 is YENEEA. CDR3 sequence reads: CASSSLANRPQETQYF. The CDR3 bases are TGTGCCAGCAGCTCCCTAGCGAATCGTCCGCAAGAGACCCAGTACTTC.

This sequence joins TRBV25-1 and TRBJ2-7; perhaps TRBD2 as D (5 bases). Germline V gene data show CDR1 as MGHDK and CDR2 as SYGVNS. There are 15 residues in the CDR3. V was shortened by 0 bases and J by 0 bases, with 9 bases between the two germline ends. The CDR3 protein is CASSEYQRSSYEQYF. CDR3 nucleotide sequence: TGTGCCAGCAGTGAATATCAGCGGAGCTCCTACGAGCAGTACTTC.

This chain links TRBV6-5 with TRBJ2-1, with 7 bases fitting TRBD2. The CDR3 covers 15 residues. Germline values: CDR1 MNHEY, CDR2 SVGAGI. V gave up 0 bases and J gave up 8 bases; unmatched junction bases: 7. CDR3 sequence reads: CASSYSLTSIHEQFF. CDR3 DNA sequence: TGTGCCAGCAGTTACTCGTTGACTAGCATCCATGAGCAGTTCTTC.

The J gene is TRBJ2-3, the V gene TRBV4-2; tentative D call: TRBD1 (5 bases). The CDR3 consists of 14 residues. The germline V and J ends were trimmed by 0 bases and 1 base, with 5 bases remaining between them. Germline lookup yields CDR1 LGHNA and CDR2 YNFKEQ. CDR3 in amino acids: CASSQEGGTDTQYF. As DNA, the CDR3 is TGTGCCAGCAGCCAAGAAGGGGGCACAGATACGCAGTATTTT.

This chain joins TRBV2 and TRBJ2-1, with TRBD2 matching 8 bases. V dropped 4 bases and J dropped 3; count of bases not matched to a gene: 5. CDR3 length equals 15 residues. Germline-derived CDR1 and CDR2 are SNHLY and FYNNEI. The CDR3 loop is CASSARTSSYNEQFF. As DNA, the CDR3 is TGTGCCAGCAGTGCACGGACTAGCAGCTACAATGAGCAGTTCTTC. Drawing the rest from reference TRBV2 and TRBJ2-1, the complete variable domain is EPEVTQTPSHQVTQMGQEVILRCVPISNHLYFYWYRQILGQKVEFLVSFYNNEISEKSEIFDDQFSVERPDGSNFTLKIRSTKLEDSAMYFCASSARTSSYNEQFFGPGTRLTVL.

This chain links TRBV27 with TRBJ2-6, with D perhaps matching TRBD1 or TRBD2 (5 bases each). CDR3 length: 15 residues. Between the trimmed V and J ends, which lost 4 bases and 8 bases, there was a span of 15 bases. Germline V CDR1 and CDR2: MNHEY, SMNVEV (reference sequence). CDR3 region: CASSYRDRAPNVLTF. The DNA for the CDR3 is TGTGCCAGCAGTTACCGGGACCGGGCCCCCAACGTCCTGACTTTC.

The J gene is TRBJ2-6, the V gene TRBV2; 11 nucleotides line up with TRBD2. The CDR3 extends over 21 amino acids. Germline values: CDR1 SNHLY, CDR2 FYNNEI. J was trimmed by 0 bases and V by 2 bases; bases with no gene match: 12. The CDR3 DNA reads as TGTGCCAGCAGTGAAATCCCTAGCGGGAGGTCTTACCTCTCTGGGGCCAACGTCCTGACTTTC. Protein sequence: CASSEIPSGRSYLSGANVLTF.

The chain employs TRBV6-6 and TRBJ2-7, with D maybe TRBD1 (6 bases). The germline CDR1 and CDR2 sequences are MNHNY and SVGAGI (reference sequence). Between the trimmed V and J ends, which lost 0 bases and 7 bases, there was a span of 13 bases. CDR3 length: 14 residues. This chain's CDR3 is CASSYSQQGNEQYF. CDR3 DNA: TGTGCCAGCAGTTACTCCCAACAGGGCAATGAGCAGTACTTC.

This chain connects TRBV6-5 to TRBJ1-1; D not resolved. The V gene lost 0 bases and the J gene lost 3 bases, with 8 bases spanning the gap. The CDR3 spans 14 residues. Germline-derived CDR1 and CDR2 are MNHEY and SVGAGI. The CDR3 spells CASSYSGRDTEAFF. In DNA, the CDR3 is TGTGCCAGCAGTTACTCTGGCAGAGACACTGAAGCTTTCTTT.

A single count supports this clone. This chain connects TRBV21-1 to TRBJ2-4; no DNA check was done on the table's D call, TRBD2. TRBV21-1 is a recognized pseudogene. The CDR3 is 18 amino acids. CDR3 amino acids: CASSKSGGRAIAKNIQYF. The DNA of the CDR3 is TGTGCCAGCAGCAAAAGTGGCGGGAGGGCCATCGCCAAAAACATTCAGTACTTC.

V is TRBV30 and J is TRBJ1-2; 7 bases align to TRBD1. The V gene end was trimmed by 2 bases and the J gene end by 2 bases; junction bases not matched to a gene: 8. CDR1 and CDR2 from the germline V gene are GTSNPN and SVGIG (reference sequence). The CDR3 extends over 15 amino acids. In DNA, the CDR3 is TGTGCCTGGAGTTGGCGTGGACAGGCGAACTATGGCTACACCTTC. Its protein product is CAWSWRGQANYGYTF.

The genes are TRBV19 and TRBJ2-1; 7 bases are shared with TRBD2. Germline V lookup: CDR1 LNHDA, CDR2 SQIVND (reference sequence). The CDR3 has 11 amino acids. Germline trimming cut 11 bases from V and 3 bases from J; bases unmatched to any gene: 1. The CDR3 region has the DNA TGTGCCGGGGGGGGCTACAATGAGCAGTTCTTC. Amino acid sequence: CAGGGYNEQFF.

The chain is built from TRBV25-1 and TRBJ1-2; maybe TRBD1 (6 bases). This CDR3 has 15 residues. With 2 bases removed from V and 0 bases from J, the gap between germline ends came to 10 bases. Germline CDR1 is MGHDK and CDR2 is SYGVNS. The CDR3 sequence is CASSERQETNYGYTF. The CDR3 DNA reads TGTGCCAGCAGTGAAAGACAGGAAACTAACTATGGCTACACCTTC.

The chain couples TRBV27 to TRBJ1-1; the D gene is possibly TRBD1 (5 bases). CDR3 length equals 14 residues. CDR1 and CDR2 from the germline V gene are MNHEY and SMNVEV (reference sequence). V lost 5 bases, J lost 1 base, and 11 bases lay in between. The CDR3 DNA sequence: TGTGCCAGCAGTCTGGGACTGCCGAACACTGAAGCTTTCTTT. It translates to CASSLGLPNTEAFF.